Following are 20 T cell receptor beta chains from one sample sequenced in a study of blood T cell repertoires in COVID-19. Profiled with immunoSEQ multiplex PCR; TCRdb holds only in-frame clones, not every one. Here the sample spans around 140,000 clones, around 87% being singletons. Sequencing was carried out using peripheral blood. All receptors derive from a man in his fifties with active COVID-19.

The rearrangement uses TRBV19 and TRBJ2-7; TRBD2 is a possible D gene (6 bases). Trimming cost V 1 base and J 5 bases, with 12 bases left between them. The CDR3 length is 14 residues. The germline V gene encodes CDR1 LNHDA and CDR2 SQIVND (reference sequence). Here the CDR3 reads CASSIGSGVHEQYF. For the CDR3, the DNA is TGTGCCAGTAGTATAGGGTCGGGAGTACACGAGCAGTACTTC.

The chain has TRBV3-1 (or the pseudogene TRBV3-2) and TRBJ2-3; TRBD2 matches at 9 bases. CDR1 is LGHDT and CDR2 is YNNKEL in the germline V gene (reference sequence). This CDR3 comprises 16 residues. The J segment lost 1 base and the V segment lost 4 bases, leaving 6 bases of the junction unmatched. The CDR3 DNA is TGTGCCAGCAGCCTCCTGGTAGCGGGGGGCACAGATACGCAGTATTTT. Translating it yields CASSLLVAGGTDTQYF.

V gene TRBV19 combines with J gene TRBJ1-4; tentatively, D is TRBD1 (5 bases). The ends were cut back, 5 bases at V and 8 bases at J, with 12 bases in the middle. Germline CDR1 is LNHDA and CDR2 is SQIVND (reference sequence). This CDR3 region has 13 residues. CDR3 in amino acids: CASSSVKGEKLFF. CDR3 sequence (DNA): TGTGCCAGTAGTTCCGTGAAGGGGGAAAAACTGTTTTTT.

V usage is TRBV7-8 and J usage is TRBJ1-3; a possible D gene is TRBD1 (5 bases). Per the germline V gene, CDR1 is SGHVS and CDR2 is FQNEAQ. The CDR3 length is 16 residues. V lost 5 bases, J lost 4 bases, and 18 bases lay in between. Here the CDR3 reads CASSHHRGHFGNTIYF. The CDR3, as DNA: TGTGCCAGCAGCCACCATAGGGGCCATTTCGGAAACACCATATATTTT. Looking up the rest from reference TRBV7-8 and TRBJ1-3 gives the full variable domain: GAGVSQSPRYKVAKRGQDVALRCDPISGHVSLFWYQQALGQGPEFLTYFQNEAQLDKSGLPSDRFFAERPEGSVSTLKIQRTQQEDSAVYLCASSHHRGHFGNTIYFGEGSWLTVV.

The chain has TRBV7-8 and TRBJ1-6; D unclear. Germline V CDR1 and CDR2: SGHVS, FQNEAQ. This CDR3 has 11 residues. V gave up 5 bases and J gave up 14 bases, with 10 bases separating them. CDR3 loop: CASSTSTALHF. The CDR3 DNA reads TGTGCCAGCAGCACCTCTACGGCCCTCCACTTT.

This chain uses TRBV7-2 with TRBJ1-2; perhaps TRBD1 as D (6 bases). Germline V CDR1 and CDR2: SGHTA, FQGNSA. This CDR3 is 15 amino acids long. Trimming removed 5 bases at V and 8 bases at J, with 21 bases between. The CDR3 nucleotides read TGTGCCAGCAGCCGGGGGGGGTCAGGGGAAGGAGGCTACACCTTC. It is translated as CASSRGGSGEGGYTF.

This clone was observed a handful of times. The V call is TRBV9, the J call TRBJ2-1; perhaps TRBD1 as D (6 bases). With 4 bases removed from V and 4 bases from J, the gap between germline ends came to 12 bases. Germline values: CDR1 SGDLS, CDR2 YYNGEE. The CDR3 contains 14 residues. The CDR3 loop reads CASSPGTPYNEQFF. DNA of the CDR3: TGTGCCAGCAGCCCAGGGACACCTTACAATGAGCAGTTCTTC.

This clone was observed a few times. This chain joins TRBV5-1 and TRBJ2-6; TRBD1 is a possible D gene (5 bases). Trimming cost V 4 bases and J 2 bases, with 13 bases left between them. From germline, CDR1 is SGHRS and CDR2 YFSETQ. The CDR3 contains 16 residues. CDR3 amino acids: CASSPDPGPGANVLTF. The CDR3 DNA follows: TGCGCCAGCAGCCCGGACCCAGGGCCTGGGGCCAACGTCCTGACTTTC.

The rearrangement links TRBV7-7 to TRBJ2-3, with TRBD1 matching 7 bases. CDR3 length equals 14 residues. J was trimmed by 1 base and V by 5 bases; bases with no gene match: 3. Germline V lookup: CDR1 SSHAT, CDR2 FNYEAQ (reference sequence). CDR3 bases: TGTGCCAGCAGCGAGGGGGCCCGCACAGATACGCAGTATTTT. It is translated as CASSEGARTDTQYF.

In nucleotides, the CDR3 is TGCGCCAGCAGCTCTGGGACAGCTCCCGCTGAAGCTTTCTTT. Residues: CASSSGTAPAEAFF. The rearrangement joins TRBV5-1 to TRBJ1-1; 7 bases map to TRBD1. The J segment lost 6 bases and the V segment lost 3 bases, leaving 8 bases of the junction unmatched. CDR1 and CDR2 (germline): SGHRS, YFSETQ. The CDR3 length is 14 residues.

The V call is TRBV30, the J call TRBJ1-1, with D possibly being TRBD1 (6 bases). V was shortened by 1 base and J by 9 bases, with 12 bases between the two germline ends. Germline V gene data show CDR1 as GTSNPN and CDR2 as SVGIG (reference sequence). This CDR3 is built from 12 residues. The CDR3: CAWSGRQAKAFF. The CDR3 DNA sequence: TGTGCCTGGAGTGGTCGACAGGCTAAAGCTTTCTTT.

This chain joins TRBV5-4 and TRBJ2-2, with D perhaps TRBD1 (5 bases). V was shortened by 0 bases and J by 7 bases, with 19 bases between the two germline ends. The CDR3 loop spans 17 amino acids. Germline values: CDR1 SGHNT, CDR2 YYREEE (reference sequence). The CDR3 DNA reads as TGTGCCAGCAGCTTGGACAGAGACAGCGCGAGCCGCGGGGAGCTGTTTTTT. Its translation is CASSLDRDSASRGELFF.

The V call is TRBV7-9, the J call TRBJ2-1; D is perhaps TRBD2 (5 bases). V was trimmed by 11 bases and J by 6 bases, leaving 23 bases between them. The CDR3 runs to 15 residues. The germline V gene encodes CDR1 SEHNR and CDR2 FQNEAQ (reference sequence). This chain's CDR3 is CAWHRIGLTSNEQFF. DNA of the CDR3: TGTGCCTGGCACCGAATAGGACTCACCAGCAATGAGCAGTTCTTC.

The rearrangement joins TRBV6-2 or TRBV6-3 to TRBJ1-6; 7 bases agree with TRBD1. This CDR3 is built from 16 residues. J was trimmed by 7 bases and V by 2 bases; bases with no gene match: 8. The V gene's germline CDR1 is MNHEY and CDR2 SVGEGT. Written as DNA, the CDR3 is TGTGCCAGCAGTTACACAACAGGGGACGGGAATTCACCCCTCCACTTT. Translation gives CASSYTTGDGNSPLHF.

A few counts support this clone. This chain links TRBV2 with TRBJ1-2, with TRBD1 identical over 10 bases. Germline loops: CDR1 SNHLY, CDR2 FYNNEI. V shed 8 bases, J shed 8 bases, and the junction held 5 bases outside the gene matches. The CDR3 has 12 residues. This CDR3 reads CASLWDRGGYTF. The CDR3 DNA sequence: TGTGCCAGCCTATGGGACAGGGGAGGCTACACCTTC.

The chain uses TRBV3-1 (or the pseudogene TRBV3-2) and TRBJ1-2; 9 positions agree with TRBD1. V was clipped by 4 bases and J by 8 bases; unmatched bases: 11. Germline lookup yields CDR1 LGHDT and CDR2 YNNKEL (reference sequence). The CDR3 loop spans 15 amino acids. CDR3 residues: CASSPTGTGIFGYTF. The CDR3 nucleotides read TGTGCCAGCAGCCCGACCGGGACAGGGATTTTCGGCTACACCTTC.

The chain couples TRBV7-2 to TRBJ1-1, with a tentative D call TRBD1 (6 bases). CDR1 SGHTA and CDR2 FQGNSA come from the germline V gene. The germline V and J ends were trimmed by 8 bases and 3 bases, with 10 bases remaining between them. CDR3 length equals 12 residues. The CDR3 sequence: CASGDRHTEAFF. The CDR3 DNA reads as TGTGCCAGCGGTGACAGGCACACTGAAGCTTTCTTT.

V usage is TRBV5-1 and J usage is TRBJ2-2; weak D call: TRBD1 (5 bases). Germline V lookup: CDR1 SGHRS, CDR2 YFSETQ. The CDR3 has 14 amino acids. The V end lost 0 bases, the J end lost 6 bases, and 9 bases lay between the germline ends. This chain's CDR3 is CASSLAEQAGELFF. The CDR3 nucleotides are TGCGCCAGCAGCTTGGCCGAACAGGCCGGGGAGCTGTTTTTT.

DNA of the CDR3: TGTGCCAGCAGCGAGGGGGACGGATCTAGGGGCTACACCTTC. It specifies CASSEGDGSRGYTF. This chain links TRBV9 with TRBJ1-2, with D possibly matching TRBD1 (6 bases). Per germline, CDR1 SGDLS and CDR2 YYNGEE. The CDR3 covers 14 residues. Trimming pared 3 bases from V and 8 bases from J, leaving 17 bases between.

V and J are TRBV7-9 and TRBJ2-2; 7 bases line up with TRBD2. CDR3 length equals 10 residues. Per the germline V gene, CDR1 is SEHNR and CDR2 is FQNEAQ (reference sequence). V lost 3 bases, J lost 17 bases, and 3 bases stayed unmatched. The CDR3 is CASSFTSVFF. The CDR3 nucleotides read TGTGCCAGCAGCTTTACTAGCGTATTTTTT.